This TCR beta chain was sequenced during a study of T cells in Graves' hyperthyroidism and ophthalmopathy. Study conclusions and caveats: From stable hyperthyroidism, ophthalmopathy was separated by a 13 V-J model.

The CDR3 totals 15 residues. Germline assignment: CDR1 MDHEN and CDR2 SYDVKM. V was pared by 2 bases and J by 6 bases, with 17 bases between. As concerns this clonotype: The antigen is undetermined.

Amplification of TCR beta CDR3 regions used RNA as the template. Carried out on the TCR CDR3, a first-round RT-PCR used the HTBI primer set. One entry per CDR3 protein results from TCRdb running MiXCR on the multiplex PCR reads. The repertoire holds some 350,000 distinct CDR3 sequences, with approximately 19% as singletons. The V call is TRBV28, the J call TRBJ2-7, with a weak D call TRBD1 (6 bases). Sequenced: blood. The source is a woman aged 18-30 years with Graves' hyperthyroidism. The CDR3 loop is CASSLGGQAWGEQYF. DNA for the CDR3: TGTGCCAGCAGTTTAGGGGGCCAGGCCTGGGGCGAGCAGTACTTC.